One and the same sample provided the 10 T cell receptor beta chains below, sequenced in a study of CD8 T cells in Susac syndrome (dated by TCRdb to the late 2010s). Receptor libraries were prepared by the immunoSEQ multiplex PCR assay. RNA was extracted using the RNeasy kit, and roughly 0.5 to 1 microgram was reverse transcribed with random hexamers. TCRdb passed the public sequencing reads through fastp at Q25 and MiXCR, retaining productive beta sequences. One record per CDR3 amino acid sequence lists the most common genes and DNA. This sample is represented by about 300,000 distinct CDR3 sequences; roughly 94% of them were singletons. The ten largest clones add up to over 0.05% of the sample. The sequenced sample was CD4+ T cells from PBMCs. The receptors originated from a human donor with multiple sclerosis.

This chain uses TRBV7-9 with TRBJ2-7, with 8 bases fitting TRBD2. V lost 10 bases, J lost 1 base, and 9 bases stayed unmatched. There are 14 residues in the CDR3. Looked up from germline, CDR1 is SEHNR and CDR2 is FQNEAQ (reference sequence). The CDR3 DNA sequence: TGTGCCACCTCCCCCGGGGGGGGATCCTACGAGCAGTACTTC. It is translated as CATSPGGGSYEQYF.

The chain carries TRBV3-1 and TRBJ2-3; 12 bases are shared with TRBD2. CDR3 length: 19 amino acids. The germline V gene has CDR1 LGHDT and CDR2 YNNKEL (reference sequence). V dropped 2 bases and J dropped 2; count of bases not matched to a gene: 11. For the CDR3, the DNA is TGTGCCAGCAGCCAACCCCACCCAGGACTAGCGGGAATCACAGATACGCAGTATTTT. Translated: CASSQPHPGLAGITDTQYF.

The V call is TRBV20-1, the J call TRBJ1-5; TRBD1 is a possible D gene (6 bases). CDR3 length: 15 amino acids. Germline values: CDR1 DFQATT, CDR2 SNEGSKA (reference sequence). V shed 4 bases and J shed 2 bases, with 15 bases lying between them. As DNA, the CDR3 is TGCAGTGCTAAGACGGGGGGCTCGGGCAATCAGCCCCAGCATTTT. It yields the protein CSAKTGGSGNQPQHF.

The chain has TRBV3-1 and TRBJ1-5; possibly TRBD1 for D (5 bases). With 5 bases removed from V and 4 bases from J, the gap between germline ends came to 9 bases. The CDR3 extends over 13 amino acids. CDR1 and CDR2 from the germline V gene are LGHDT and YNNKEL (reference sequence). DNA of the CDR3: TGTGCCAGCAGCGGGGGTCTGAATCAGCCCCAGCATTTT. Its protein product is CASSGGLNQPQHF.

The chain employs TRBV7-2 and TRBJ2-6; either TRBD1 or TRBD2 may supply D (6 bases each). Germline V CDR1 and CDR2: SGHTA, FQGNSA. The germline V and J ends were trimmed by 1 base and 1 base, with 14 bases remaining between them. CDR3 length: 18 amino acids. The CDR3 DNA reads as TGTGCCAGCAGCTTAGGGGGAGGACAGCCGTCTGGGGCCAACGTCCTGACTTTC. Its protein is CASSLGGGQPSGANVLTF.

The chain links TRBV7-3 to TRBJ2-1; D may be TRBD2 (7 bases). The CDR3 is 16 amino acids. Trimming pared 6 bases from V and 2 bases from J, leaving 17 bases between. The germline CDR1 and CDR2 sequences are SGHTA and FQGTGA. Here the CDR3 reads CASSSRGGQPYNEQFF. Written as DNA, the CDR3 is TGTGCCAGCAGTTCTAGGGGGGGGCAACCCTACAATGAGCAGTTCTTC.

J is TRBJ2-2 and V is TRBV18; D is undetermined. Trimming stripped 6 bases from V and 7 bases from J, with 15 bases between. This CDR3 spans 14 amino acids. Germline CDR1 reads KGHSH; CDR2 reads LQKENI. CDR3 sequence reads: CASSPFDFGGELFF. The CDR3 coding sequence is TGTGCCAGCTCCCCTTTTGACTTTGGCGGGGAGCTGTTTTTT.

The sample holds one count of this clonotype. The chain links TRBV27 to TRBJ1-2; TRBD1 is a possible D gene (6 bases). The V and J ends lost 4 bases and 3 bases respectively, with 15 bases between them. CDR3 length: 15 amino acids. Looked up from germline, CDR1 is MNHEY and CDR2 is SMNVEV (reference sequence). The CDR3 DNA follows: TGTGCCAGCAGTTCGAGGCAGGGGTGGGACTATGGCTACACCTTC. The encoded protein is CASSSRQGWDYGYTF.

This clonotype was picked up one time. V and J are TRBV2 and TRBJ1-6; TRBD1 matches at 10 bases. The CDR3 sequence is 16 residues long. With V trimmed by 2 bases and J by 10 bases, 8 bases remained unmatched. CDR1 is SNHLY, CDR2 FYNNEI, per germline. The CDR3, as DNA: TGTGCCAGCAGTGAATTTGGCGGGACAGGGGACTCACCCCTCCACTTT. Translation: CASSEFGGTGDSPLHF.

This rearrangement joins TRBV4-1 to TRBJ2-3; the match to TRBD2 covers 10 bases. The CDR3 covers 17 residues. CDR1 is MGHRA, CDR2 YSYEKL, per germline. With V trimmed by 1 base and J by 3 bases, 7 bases remained unmatched. The CDR3 coding sequence is TGCGCCAGCAGCCAAGCCCTCAGCGGGGGGGCGACAGATACGCAGTATTTT. Translation: CASSQALSGGATDTQYF.